These T cell receptor beta chains were read from a single sample in a study of CD8 T cells in ankylosing spondylitis. Each CDR3 protein is one row after TCRdb ran MiXCR on the 5' RACE reads. The data contain some 700,000 distinct CDR3 sequences, roughly 19% of them singletons. The specimen was blood, either unsorted or a sorted T cell fraction (not recorded which). The receptors were sampled from a male donor with ankylosing spondylitis. CDR3s include the opening cysteine and the closing phenylalanine or tryptophan. The D gene is left open where the match is weak. Clone size is given for some rows only: seen once, a few or many times, or a class if the clone is expanded.

d_call	clone_size	v_call	j_call	cdr3_aa	cdr3_nt
NA	few	TRBV2	TRBJ2-5	CASSEALVLGETQYF	TGTGCCAGCAGTGAAGCGCTTGTCCTGGGGGAGACCCAGTACTTC
NA	NA	TRBV4-1	TRBJ1-4	CASSQGSGEILREKLFF	TGCGCCAGCAGCCAAGGGTCCGGGGAGATCCTGCGAGAAAAACTGTTTTTT
NA	NA	TRBV7-9	TRBJ1-3	CASSFRGLGFGGNTIYF	TGTGCCAGCAGCTTTCGGGGCCTGGGATTTGGTGGAAACACCATATATTTT
NA	few	TRBV5-1	TRBJ2-1	CASSRQAGARNEQFF	TGCGCCAGCAGCCGTCAGGCGGGTGCCCGCAATGAGCAGTTCTTC
NA	NA	TRBV9	TRBJ1-6	CASSFADGPNSPLHF	TGTGCCAGCAGCTTTGCGGACGGACCAAATTCACCCCTCCACTTT
NA	NA	TRBV3-1	TRBJ2-7	CASSPRLGGYEQYF	TGTGCCAGCAGCCCCCGACTGGGCGGCTACGAGCAGTACTTC
NA	few	TRBV28	TRBJ2-3	CASSPSRRSDTQYF	TGTGCCAGCAGCCCCAGTCGGAGATCAGATACGCAGTATTTT
NA	many	TRBV12-3/TRBV12-4	TRBJ2-2	CASRGVTAGELFF	TGTGCCAGCAGGGGGGTGACGGCCGGGGAGCTGTTTTTT
NA	NA	TRBV2	TRBJ2-7	CASGDGASYEQYF	TGTGCCAGTGGGGACGGCGCCAGTTACGAGCAGTACTTC
TRBD1	NA	TRBV6-2/TRBV6-3	TRBJ1-2	CASNMGPGQGAKGYTF	TGTGCCAGCAACATGGGCCCGGGACAGGGGGCGAAAGGCTACACCTTC
TRBD2	few	TRBV5-5	TRBJ2-2	CASSKSGERAGELFF	TGTGCCAGCAGCAAGAGCGGGGAAAGGGCCGGGGAGCTGTTTTTT
TRBD2	few	TRBV6-5	TRBJ2-7	CASSYGASGGYEQYF	TGTGCCAGCAGTTACGGGGCTAGCGGAGGCTACGAGCAGTACTTC
TRBD1	few	TRBV28	TRBJ2-5	CASSLGDRGMRETQYF	TGTGCCAGCAGTTTAGGGGACAGGGGGATGAGGGAGACCCAGTACTTC
NA	NA	TRBV6-1	TRBJ1-2	CASKWQGLNYGYTF	TGTGCCAGCAAATGGCAGGGGCTGAACTATGGCTACACCTTC
NA	NA	TRBV12-5	TRBJ2-7	CASRYEQYF	TGTGCTAGTAGGTACGAGCAGTACTTC
NA	NA	TRBV12-3/TRBV12-4	TRBJ1-1	CASTSTAMNTEAFF	TGTGCCAGCACCTCGACAGCAATGAACACTGAAGCTTTCTTT
TRBD2	NA	TRBV4-2	TRBJ2-3	CATRWTSGSSSDTDTQYF	TGTGCCACCCGATGGACTAGCGGGAGTTCGTCCGACACAGATACGCAGTATTTT
NA	many	TRBV20-1	TRBJ1-6	CSARKGRTDSPLHF	TGCAGTGCTAGAAAGGGCCGCACAGATTCACCCCTCCACTTT
TRBD1	NA	TRBV5-1	TRBJ2-7	CASRWTGGLEQYF	TGCGCCAGCAGGTGGACAGGGGGACTGGAGCAGTACTTC
TRBD2	few	TRBV2	TRBJ2-1	CASSAGTSDIDEQFF	TGTGCCAGCAGCGCCGGGACTAGCGATATCGATGAGCAGTTCTTC
NA	NA	TRBV25-1	TRBJ1-5	CASSDSGSNQPQHF	TGTGCCAGCAGTGACTCCGGGTCCAATCAGCCCCAGCATTTT
NA	NA	TRBV15	TRBJ2-5	CATSGRQSLGTIQETQYF	TGTGCCACCAGCGGACGCCAATCTTTGGGGACGATCCAAGAGACCCAGTACTTC
TRBD1	few	TRBV19	TRBJ1-4	CASSIIPGQEYEKLFF	TGTGCCAGTAGTATAATCCCGGGACAGGAATACGAAAAACTGTTTTTT
TRBD2	NA	TRBV29-1	TRBJ2-1	CSVGTRGISYNEQFF	TGCAGCGTCGGGACTAGAGGGATCTCCTACAATGAGCAGTTCTTC
NA	NA	TRBV12-3/TRBV12-4	TRBJ1-1	CASSSPGQMNTEAFF	TGTGCCAGCAGTTCCCCGGGACAAATGAACACTGAAGCTTTCTTT
NA	NA	TRBV2	TRBJ1-5	CASSEAPWGQPQHF	TGTGCCAGCAGTGAAGCTCCCTGGGGTCAGCCCCAGCATTTT
TRBD2	NA	TRBV2	TRBJ2-7	CASGLAGVSYEQYF	TGTGCCAGCGGACTAGCGGGAGTCTCCTACGAGCAGTACTTC
TRBD1	few	TRBV12-3/TRBV12-4	TRBJ2-7	CASTVDRAYEQYF	TGTGCCAGCACCGTTGACAGGGCCTACGAGCAGTACTTC
TRBD1	NA	TRBV2	TRBJ1-1	CASRGTGSVGHTEAFF	TGTGCCAGCCGTGGGACAGGGTCAGTCGGCCACACTGAAGCTTTCTTT
NA	few	TRBV2	TRBJ1-1	CASPMGGTEAFF	TGTGCCAGCCCCATGGGAGGGACTGAAGCTTTCTTT
NA	NA	TRBV7-8	TRBJ1-5	CASSPRTAYSNQPQHF	TGTGCCAGCAGCCCCCGGACAGCGTATAGCAATCAGCCCCAGCATTTT
NA	NA	TRBV18	TRBJ1-6	CASSLTDWGNSPLHF	TGTGCCAGCTCACTCACAGATTGGGGCAATTCACCCCTCCACTTT
NA	few	TRBV27	TRBJ2-3	CASSFVGPDPTDTQYF	TGTGCCAGCAGTTTCGTGGGGCCTGACCCCACAGATACGCAGTATTTT
NA	few	TRBV12-3/TRBV12-4	TRBJ2-5	CASSLWSTLGTPVGETQYF	TGTGCCAGCAGTTTATGGTCGACGTTGGGGACGCCCGTTGGTGAGACCCAGTACTTC
TRBD1	NA	TRBV12-3/TRBV12-4	TRBJ2-7	CASSFWDSCEQYF	TGTGCCAGCAGTTTCTGGGACAGCTGCGAGCAGTACTTC
NA	few	TRBV13	TRBJ2-1	CASRSGNGHEQFF	TGTGCCAGCAGGTCGGGGAATGGCCATGAGCAGTTCTTC
NA	NA	TRBV12-3/TRBV12-4	TRBJ2-3	CASTLVGTEQYF	TGTGCCAGCACCCTAGTGGGGACGGAGCAGTATTTT
TRBD1	few	TRBV29-1	TRBJ2-5	CSVLTGETQYF	TGCAGCGTTTTGACAGGGGAGACCCAGTACTTC
NA	few	TRBV20-1	TRBJ2-7	CSARGRARNSYEQYF	TGCAGTGCTAGAGGGAGGGCTCGGAACTCCTACGAGCAGTACTTC
NA	few	TRBV27	TRBJ1-1	CASSLSRSGNTEAFF	TGTGCCAGCAGTTTATCTCGGTCGGGAAACACTGAAGCTTTCTTT
TRBD2	few	TRBV29-1	TRBJ2-2	CSVVRERNTGELFF	TGCAGCGTTGTGCGGGAGAGGAACACCGGGGAGCTGTTTTTT
NA	few	TRBV7-8	TRBJ2-1	CASRYRDQQFF	TGTGCCAGCAGATACCGGGACCAGCAGTTCTTC
NA	NA	TRBV10-3	TRBJ2-7	CAISDGSSYEQYF	TGTGCCATCAGTGACGGCAGTTCCTACGAGCAGTACTTC
NA	NA	TRBV7-2	TRBJ1-3	CASSLVVGGNTIYF	TGTGCCAGCAGCTTAGTAGTTGGGGGGAACACCATATATTTT
NA	few	TRBV28	TRBJ1-1	CATMALNTEAFF	TGTGCCACCATGGCCCTGAACACTGAAGCTTTCTTT
NA	NA	TRBV9	TRBJ2-2	CASSPRSQGYAGELFF	TGTGCCAGCAGCCCCCGTTCCCAGGGTTACGCCGGGGAGCTGTTTTTT
NA	few	TRBV7-3	TRBJ1-1	CASSLDGKSTEAFF	TGTGCCAGCAGCTTAGATGGGAAAAGCACTGAAGCTTTCTTT
NA	NA	TRBV28	TRBJ2-6	CATPGVKFSGANVLTF	TGTGCCACGCCAGGAGTTAAATTCTCTGGGGCCAACGTCCTGACTTTC
TRBD2	few	TRBV20-1	TRBJ2-2	CSARSPRGGSPGTGELFF	TGCAGTGCTAGGTCCCCCCGAGGCGGGAGTCCCGGAACCGGGGAGCTGTTTTTT
TRBD1	few	TRBV5-1	TRBJ1-2	CASSLTDRSLNYGYTF	TGCGCCAGCAGCTTGACGGACAGGTCGCTTAACTATGGCTACACCTTC
TRBD2	few	TRBV25-1	TRBJ2-1	CASSDPSGNYNEQFF	TGTGCCAGCAGTGACCCTAGCGGGAACTACAATGAGCAGTTCTTC
NA	few	TRBV27	TRBJ2-7	CASSRAVDYEQYF	TGTGCCAGCAGCCGGGCGGTCGACTACGAGCAGTACTTC
NA	NA	TRBV5-1	TRBJ1-3	CASRTDVTSGNTIYF	TGCGCCAGCAGGACGGACGTTACCTCTGGAAACACCATATATTTT
NA	NA	TRBV3-1	TRBJ1-5	CASSPGQAGYSNQPQHF	TGTGCCAGCAGCCCAGGACAAGCGGGGTATAGCAATCAGCCCCAGCATTTT
TRBD1	many	TRBV5-1	TRBJ1-2	CASGSTGGGYGYTF	TGCGCCAGCGGATCGACAGGGGGTGGCTATGGCTACACCTTC
NA	few	TRBV18	TRBJ2-1	CASSSGVHNEQFF	TGTGCCAGCTCATCGGGAGTACACAATGAGCAGTTCTTC
NA	few	TRBV6-5	TRBJ1-5	CASSYDEASGQPQHF	TGTGCCAGCAGTTATGACGAGGCTAGCGGCCAGCCCCAGCATTTT
NA	few	TRBV5-8	TRBJ1-2	CASSLDGPGYTF	TGTGCCAGCAGCTTGGATGGTCCTGGCTACACCTTC